The 8 T cell receptor beta chains below all came from one sample that was sequenced in a study of blood T cells in healthy people across ages. The second PCR ran about 6 to 11 cycles with a sample-barcoded 5' primer and J-beta primers. TCRdb reprocessed the 5' RACE reads via MiXCR and lists one record per CDR3 protein. Of roughly 1.6 million distinct CDR3 sequences in the sample, 34% are singletons; the top ten hold about 10%. The source material was blood. These TCRs come from a woman in her 30s in good health.

This clonotype has a handful of counts. The chain uses TRBV27 and TRBJ1-1, with 7 bases aligning to TRBD1. The CDR3 has 15 residues. Germline trimming cut 3 bases from V and 1 base from J; bases unmatched to any gene: 5. Germline assignment: CDR1 MNHEY and CDR2 SMNVEV (reference sequence). The CDR3 sequence is CASSFDRAKNTEAFF. DNA for the CDR3: TGTGCCAGCAGTTTTGACAGGGCAAAGAACACTGAAGCTTTCTTT.

The chain joins TRBV20-1 to TRBJ2-7, with a tentative D call TRBD1 (6 bases). V lost 8 bases and J 3 bases, leaving 17 bases between the germline ends. The CDR3 length is 13 residues. The germline gives CDR1 DFQATT, CDR2 SNEGSKA (reference sequence). CDR3 coding DNA: TGCAGTTCCTACCGGGACACTAACTACGAGCAGTACTTC. It encodes CSSYRDTNYEQYF.

The genes are TRBV7-2 and TRBJ2-1; either TRBD1 or TRBD2 may fit D (5 bases each). Per the germline V gene, CDR1 is SGHTA and CDR2 is FQGNSA. V lost 2 bases and J lost 2, with 10 bases in between. The CDR3 is made up of 15 amino acids. CDR3 coding DNA: TGTGCCAGCAGCTTATTGGGGGACCCCTACAATGAGCAGTTCTTC. This sequence encodes CASSLLGDPYNEQFF.

This clonotype was counted only a few times. The chain recombines TRBV20-1 with TRBJ1-1; D uncertain. V was trimmed by 3 bases and J by 5 bases, leaving 7 bases between them. The CDR3 contains 11 residues. Germline values: CDR1 DFQATT, CDR2 SNEGSKA (reference sequence). CDR3 sequence (DNA): TGCAGTGCTAGTTGGGAAACTGAAGCTTTCTTT. Translation gives CSASWETEAFF.

V and J are TRBV3-1 and TRBJ2-1, with 10 bases lining up with TRBD2. Germline values: CDR1 LGHDT, CDR2 YNNKEL (reference sequence). V lost 3 bases and J lost 7; bases outside the gene matches: 21. The CDR3 totals 20 residues. The CDR3 is CASSHFMYKRGGRVYNEQFF. The CDR3 DNA reads as TGTGCCAGCAGCCATTTCATGTACAAGCGGGGGGGCCGAGTCTATAATGAGCAGTTCTTC.

This chain joins TRBV10-3 and TRBJ1-2; no clear D gene. Trimming cost V 1 base and J 4 bases, with 19 bases left between them. Germline V gene lookup returns CDR1 ENHRY and CDR2 SYGVKD. This CDR3 comprises 17 residues. Written as DNA, the CDR3 is TGTGCCATCAGTGAGTGGAAAGGGCAGCAAGGGCCCTATGGCTACACCTTC. This encodes CAISEWKGQQGPYGYTF.

V is TRBV20-1 and J is TRBJ2-1; D is uncertain. V was trimmed by 4 bases and J by 8 bases, leaving 12 bases between them. The CDR3 is made up of 12 amino acids. Germline CDR1 is DFQATT and CDR2 is SNEGSKA (reference sequence). The CDR3 loop reads CSAMGGNDEQFF. The CDR3 DNA reads as TGCAGTGCTATGGGCGGTAACGATGAGCAGTTCTTC.

The chain joins TRBV28 to TRBJ1-4, with D possibly TRBD1 on 5 matching bases. CDR3 length: 14 amino acids. V gave up 6 bases and J gave up 4 bases, with 12 bases separating them. The germline gives CDR1 MDHEN, CDR2 SYDVKM. The CDR3 nucleotides are TGTGCCAGCAGCAGACAGCTTCTTAATGAAAAACTGTTTTTT. Residues: CASSRQLLNEKLFF.